This passage covers 28 T cell receptor beta chains from one sample sequenced in a study of cytomegalovirus exposure and HLA in healthy donors. The PCR employed 60 Vbeta primers together with 13 Jbeta primers. Using immunoSEQ multiplex PCR, the repertoire was profiled, and TCRdb retains in-frame clones only, with some absent. The data hold roughly 100,000 clones, with 80% to 90% observed a single time. The specimen was PBMCs. These receptors originate from a man aged 50-60 years in good health and CMV-seronegative.

This rearrangement joins TRBV19 to TRBJ2-2, with 9 bases matching TRBD1. Looked up from germline, CDR1 is LNHDA and CDR2 is SQIVND (reference sequence). J was trimmed by 2 bases and V by 8 bases; bases with no gene match: 3. The CDR3 extends over 14 amino acids. The CDR3 sequence is CASSDRGNTGELFF. In DNA form, the CDR3 reads TGTGCCAGTTCGGACAGGGGCAACACCGGGGAGCTGTTTTTT.

V usage is TRBV7-9 and J usage is TRBJ2-5; 14 nucleotides match TRBD2. This CDR3 region has 16 residues. The germline CDR1 and CDR2 sequences are SEHNR and FQNEAQ (reference sequence). Trimming removed 6 bases from V and 5 bases from J; junction bases left unmatched: 8. Written as DNA, the CDR3 is TGTGCCAGCAGTGCTCCGGGACTAGCGGGGGTGGAGACCCAGTACTTC. Protein: CASSAPGLAGVETQYF.

The chain has TRBV7-6 and TRBJ1-1; no definite D call. There are 14 residues in the CDR3. Germline assignment: CDR1 SGHVS and CDR2 FNYEAQ. Trimming took off 8 bases at V and 1 base at J, with 14 bases between the two ends. CDR3 region: CASVDRRRNTEAFF. The CDR3, as DNA: TGTGCCAGCGTTGATAGGCGGAGGAACACTGAAGCTTTCTTT. Looking up the rest from reference TRBV7-6 and TRBJ1-1 gives the full variable domain: GAGVSQSPRYKVTKRGQDVALRCDPISGHVSLYWYRQALGQGPEFLTYFNYEAQQDKSGLPNDRFSAERPEGSISTLTIQRTEQRDSAMYRCASVDRRRNTEAFFGQGTRLTVV.

The chain has TRBV19 and TRBJ2-7, with D possibly matching TRBD1 (5 bases). Trimming removed 1 base at V and 2 bases at J, with 15 bases between. This CDR3 spans 16 amino acids. Germline CDR1 LNHDA, CDR2 SQIVND (reference sequence). CDR3 sequence: CASSIADGQGAYEQYF. Written as DNA, the CDR3 is TGTGCCAGTAGTATAGCCGATGGTCAGGGCGCCTACGAGCAGTACTTC. Together with reference TRBV19 and TRBJ2-7, the CDR3 gives the full variable domain: DGGITQSPKYLFRKEGQNVTLSCEQNLNHDAMYWYRQDPGQGLRLIYYSQIVNDFQKGDIAEGYSVSREKKESFPLTVTSAQKNPTAFYLCASSIADGQGAYEQYFGPGTRLTVT.

The V gene is TRBV4-2, the J gene TRBJ1-6; D not resolved. The CDR3 totals 12 residues. CDR1 LGHNA and CDR2 YNFKEQ come from the germline V gene. Deletions cut 1 base from V and 14 bases from J, with 9 bases between. The CDR3 DNA reads as TGTGCCAGCAGCCAAGCCGATCGGGCCCTCCACTTT. Protein product: CASSQADRALHF.

This chain joins TRBV7-2 and TRBJ2-1; 10 bases map to TRBD1. The CDR3 loop spans 16 amino acids. V gave up 2 bases and J gave up 9 bases; unmatched junction bases: 10. Germline lookup yields CDR1 SGHTA and CDR2 FQGNSA. CDR3 sequence reads: CASSLYAGTGVAEQFF. CDR3 DNA: TGTGCCAGCAGCTTATACGCCGGGACAGGGGTGGCTGAGCAGTTCTTC.

This clone occurred once. The rearrangement links TRBV5-1 to TRBJ1-1; a possible D gene is TRBD1 (6 bases). The germline CDR1 and CDR2 sequences are SGHRS and YFSETQ. The CDR3 runs to 14 residues. Trimming pared 3 bases from V and 5 bases from J, leaving 14 bases between. CDR3 protein: CASSWDIGGTEAFF. The CDR3 nucleotides are TGCGCCAGCAGCTGGGACATCGGCGGGACTGAAGCTTTCTTT.

This clone turned up a few times. The CDR3 loop reads CASSRRAPEKLFF. The CDR3 coding sequence is TGTGCCAGCAGTAGGAGGGCACCCGAAAAACTGTTTTTT. The chain joins TRBV6-5 to TRBJ1-4; D not resolved. Germline values: CDR1 MNHEY, CDR2 SVGAGI. V was trimmed by 5 bases and J by 8 bases, leaving 12 bases between them. CDR3 length: 13 residues.

This clone has a single count. The chain joins TRBV6-5 to TRBJ2-1, with 7 bases that match TRBD1. Germline CDR1 MNHEY, CDR2 SVGAGI. Trimming took 5 bases from V and 9 from J; bases not matched to a gene: 13. CDR3 length: 15 residues. The CDR3, as DNA: TGTGCCAGCAGTAGGGGCAGGGGGTTTTTCGGTGAGCAGTTCTTC. It codes for CASSRGRGFFGEQFF.

Only one count was recorded for this clone. V usage is TRBV7-9 and J usage is TRBJ2-5; D is unresolved. The CDR3 consists of 14 residues. The ends were cut back, 5 bases at V and 2 bases at J, with 12 bases in the middle. CDR1 SEHNR and CDR2 FQNEAQ come from the germline V gene (reference sequence). The CDR3 coding sequence is TGTGCCAGCAGCGGCAGTTTGTCGCAAGAGACCCAGTACTTC. Protein sequence: CASSGSLSQETQYF.

The chain joins TRBV5-8 to TRBJ2-7; the D gene is possibly TRBD1 (6 bases). Germline V gene lookup returns CDR1 SGHTS and CDR2 YDEGEE. V gave up 3 bases and J gave up 1 base, with 8 bases separating them. The CDR3 spans 13 residues. The CDR3 is CASSSGHSYEQYV. In DNA, the CDR3 is TGTGCCAGCAGCTCGGGACATTCCTACGAGCAGTACGTC.

The rearrangement joins TRBV10-2 to TRBJ1-1; perhaps TRBD1 as D (5 bases). Per germline, CDR1 WSHSY and CDR2 SAAADI. This CDR3 region has 14 residues. V dropped 4 bases and J dropped 1 base, with 10 bases sitting between them. CDR3 protein: CASSGDGGNTEAFF. In DNA form, the CDR3 reads TGCGCCAGCAGTGGTGACGGGGGGAACACTGAAGCTTTCTTT.

This clone was observed a few times. The gene calls are TRBV4-1 and TRBJ2-7; maybe TRBD2 (6 bases). This CDR3 is 15 amino acids long. Per germline, CDR1 MGHRA and CDR2 YSYEKL. V shed 4 bases and J shed 0 bases, with 13 bases lying between them. This chain's CDR3 is CASSRGDWPSYEQYF. DNA of the CDR3: TGCGCCAGCAGCCGTGGGGACTGGCCCTCCTACGAGCAGTACTTC.

V usage is TRBV18 and J usage is TRBJ2-5; 11 nucleotides match TRBD2. After removal of 8 bases from V and 5 bases from J, the junction contained 7 bases not matched to a gene. The CDR3 consists of 14 residues. Germline CDR1 reads KGHSH; CDR2 reads LQKENI. The CDR3 DNA reads TGTGCCAGCATCCCCGGGACTAGCGGCGAGACCCAGTACTTC. Protein: CASIPGTSGETQYF.

The V call is TRBV10-2, the J call TRBJ2-1; TRBD1 aligns across 7 bases. This CDR3 is 13 amino acids long. The germline V gene encodes CDR1 WSHSY and CDR2 SAAADI. The V gene end was trimmed by 11 bases and the J gene end by 7 bases; junction bases not matched to a gene: 11. CDR3 in DNA: TGCGCCTGCCTGGGACAGCCAAGGAATGAGCAGTTCTTC. This encodes CACLGQPRNEQFF.

The chain recombines TRBV5-4 with TRBJ1-1; perhaps TRBD1 as D (6 bases). CDR3 size: 14 residues. CDR1 and CDR2 (germline): SGHNT, YYREEE (reference sequence). V was trimmed by 4 bases and J by 1 base, leaving 11 bases between them. CDR3 bases: TGTGCCAGCAGCCCCCAAGGGGGGAACACTGAAGCTTTCTTT. This translates into CASSPQGGNTEAFF. Full variable domain (remainder filled in from reference TRBV5-4 and TRBJ1-1): ETGVTQSPTHLIKTRGQQVTLRCSSQSGHNTVSWYQQALGQGPQFIFQYYREEENGRGNFPPRFSGLQFPNYSSELNVNALELDDSALYLCASSPQGGNTEAFFGQGTRLTVV.

The gene calls are TRBV4-3 and TRBJ2-3; a possible D gene is TRBD2 (5 bases). This CDR3 region has 14 residues. V lost 0 bases and J lost 5, with 9 bases in between. Germline CDR1 LGHNA, CDR2 YSLEER. The CDR3 DNA reads TGCGCCAGCAGCCAAGATACGGGGAAAGATACGCAGTATTTT. Encoded protein: CASSQDTGKDTQYF.

The chain couples TRBV29-1 to TRBJ2-1, with 8 positions matching TRBD2. Per germline, CDR1 SQVTM and CDR2 ANQGSEA. Trimming took 7 bases from V and 8 from J; bases not matched to a gene: 16. This CDR3 is 15 amino acids long. CDR3 DNA sequence: TGCAGCGCCGCCCCGTCAGCGGGGGCCGGCGATGAGCAGTTCTTC. Protein sequence: CSAAPSAGAGDEQFF.

V and J are TRBV19 and TRBJ1-5, with D maybe TRBD1 (6 bases). Germline loops: CDR1 LNHDA, CDR2 SQIVND (reference sequence). The CDR3 length is 16 residues. Trimming removed 3 bases at V and 0 bases at J, with 12 bases between. The CDR3 bases are TGTGCCAGTAGTATGAGGGGACAATTTAGCAATCAGCCCCAGCATTTT. Translated, it gives CASSMRGQFSNQPQHF.

The genes are TRBV6-1 and TRBJ1-2, with TRBD1 as a possible D gene (5 bases). CDR3 size: 14 residues. CDR1 is MNHNS, CDR2 SASEGT, per germline. V was clipped by 3 bases and J by 1 base, with 9 bases between them. CDR3 coding DNA: TGTGCCAGCAGTGAGAACAGGTTTAACTATGGCTACACCTTC. It codes for CASSENRFNYGYTF.

The V gene is TRBV15, the J gene TRBJ2-1, with 9 nucleotides matching TRBD1. The CDR3 covers 15 residues. The V gene end was trimmed by 4 bases and the J gene end by 7 bases; junction bases not matched to a gene: 8. CDR1 and CDR2 from the germline V gene are LNHNV and YYDKDF (reference sequence). The CDR3 DNA follows: TGTGCCACCAGCACCGGGACAGGGACCCCAAATGAGCAGTTCTTC. It specifies CATSTGTGTPNEQFF.

The CDR3 protein is CASSPDGLLGGETQYF. The CDR3 region has the DNA TGTGCCAGCAGTCCCGACGGACTCCTGGGGGGAGAGACCCAGTACTTC. The V and J genes are TRBV28 and TRBJ2-5; D may be TRBD2 (6 bases). Trimming shortened V by 5 bases and J by 4 bases, and 20 bases separated the two germline ends. Looked up from germline, CDR1 is MDHEN and CDR2 is SYDVKM. The CDR3 runs 16 residues.

The chain recombines TRBV7-6 with TRBJ2-1; the D gene is possibly TRBD1 (6 bases). CDR3 length equals 13 residues. The V gene lost 1 base and the J gene lost 9 bases, with 10 bases spanning the gap. Looked up from germline, CDR1 is SGHVS and CDR2 is FNYEAQ. CDR3 loop: CASSLGVQGEQFF. DNA for the CDR3: TGTGCCAGCAGCTTAGGAGTACAGGGTGAGCAGTTCTTC. The complete variable domain, with remaining parts taken from reference TRBV7-6 and TRBJ2-1, reads GAGVSQSPRYKVTKRGQDVALRCDPISGHVSLYWYRQALGQGPEFLTYFNYEAQQDKSGLPNDRFSAERPEGSISTLTIQRTEQRDSAMYRCASSLGVQGEQFFGPGTRLTVL.

The chain combines TRBV14 with TRBJ2-7; D gene unclear. The CDR3 extends over 17 amino acids. The germline CDR1 and CDR2 sequences are SGHDN and FVKESK. V was shortened by 3 bases and J by 2 bases, with 20 bases between the two germline ends. The CDR3 is CASSQGPGWIPTYEQYF. The CDR3 DNA follows: TGTGCCAGCAGCCAGGGTCCAGGATGGATCCCAACCTACGAGCAGTACTTC.

Here the CDR3 reads CASSLGSPEGTFF. The CDR3 nucleotides are TGCGCCAGCAGCCTCGGGTCACCGGAGGGAACTTTCTTT. The V and J genes are TRBV5-1 and TRBJ1-1, with D unclear. This CDR3 is 13 amino acids long. Between the trimmed V and J ends, which lost 4 bases and 12 bases, there was a span of 19 bases. Germline assignment: CDR1 SGHRS and CDR2 YFSETQ.

The genes are TRBV27 and TRBJ2-5; perhaps TRBD1 as D (6 bases). Trimming removed 4 bases from V and 13 bases from J, with 19 bases in between. Germline V gives CDR1 MNHEY, CDR2 SMNVEV (reference sequence). The CDR3 is 13 amino acids. In DNA, the CDR3 is TGTGCCAGCAGTTGGGGGACATACGGAGACCTGTACTTC. Protein: CASSWGTYGDLYF.

The chain links TRBV5-1 to TRBJ2-1; 8 bases map to TRBD1. The CDR3 totals 15 residues. Trimming at V came to 5 bases and at J to 2 bases, leaving 6 bases not matched to a gene. In germline, CDR1 is SGHRS, CDR2 YFSETQ. CDR3 sequence: CASRLTGGTYNEQFF. The CDR3 DNA is TGCGCCAGCAGGCTAACAGGGGGAACCTACAATGAGCAGTTCTTC.

The chain uses TRBV4-1 and TRBJ2-7; D might be TRBD2 (6 bases). This CDR3 contains 16 residues. CDR1 and CDR2 from the germline V gene are MGHRA and YSYEKL. Deletions cut 4 bases from V and 2 bases from J, with 18 bases between. CDR3 amino acids: CASSLTSSDPPYEQYV. Here the CDR3 DNA reads TGCGCCAGCAGCCTGACTAGTTCAGACCCACCCTACGAGCAGTACGTC.